What follows are 7 T cell receptor beta chains derived from one specimen sequenced in a study of cytomegalovirus exposure and HLA in healthy donors. Use of 60 Vbeta and 13 Jbeta primers characterized the PCR. The table came from immunoSEQ multiplex PCR; TCRdb's copy has only in-frame clones and leaves some out. The repertoire holds some 98,000 clones, with around 10% as singletons. Input material: PBMCs. The receptors originated from a man aged 45-60 years in good health and CMV-seropositive.

This clone has just a few counts. The V call is TRBV7-2, the J call TRBJ2-3; weak D call: TRBD2 (6 bases). Germline loops: CDR1 SGHTA, CDR2 FQGNSA. V was shortened by 5 bases and J by 2 bases, with 11 bases between the two germline ends. This CDR3 comprises 14 residues. DNA of the CDR3: TGTGCCAGCAGCCCGGGACTCTCCACAGATACGCAGTATTTT. It translates to CASSPGLSTDTQYF.

The V call is TRBV5-5, the J call TRBJ2-1; D remains ambiguous. Germline CDR1 is SGHKS and CDR2 is YYEKEE (reference sequence). CDR3 length: 15 residues. V was clipped by 0 bases and J by 0 bases, with 7 bases between them. The CDR3: CASSLEPNSYNEQFF. The DNA for the CDR3 is TGTGCCAGCAGCTTGGAGCCGAACTCCTACAATGAGCAGTTCTTC.

The chain couples TRBV18 to TRBJ2-2; D call uncertain. CDR3 length: 16 amino acids. V lost 6 bases and J lost 7, with 21 bases in between. Per the germline V gene, CDR1 is KGHSH and CDR2 is LQKENI. The CDR3: CASSPIKSALGGELFF. The CDR3 bases are TGTGCCAGCTCGCCGATAAAGTCAGCGCTGGGCGGGGAGCTGTTTTTT.

The chain carries TRBV4-2 and TRBJ2-1; TRBD1 matches 11 bases. This CDR3 comprises 14 residues. Germline CDR1 is LGHNA and CDR2 is YNFKEQ. V gave up 2 bases and J gave up 7 bases; unmatched junction bases: 1. The CDR3 loop reads CASSQRDRGNEQFF. The CDR3 DNA reads as TGTGCCAGCAGCCAAAGGGACAGGGGGAATGAGCAGTTCTTC.

This clone was seen more than once but under ten times. The chain joins TRBV14 to TRBJ1-5; no clear D. The length of the CDR3 is 12 residues. Trimming left V 8 bases short and J 1 base short, with 6 bases between. Germline CDR1 is SGHDN and CDR2 is FVKESK. In nucleotides, the CDR3 is TGTGCCAGCTCGCGCAGCAATCAGCCCCAGCATTTT. Its translation: CASSRSNQPQHF.

V and J are TRBV19 and TRBJ1-2; no firm D call. This CDR3 is 14 amino acids long. Germline loops: CDR1 LNHDA, CDR2 SQIVND (reference sequence). Trimming took off 10 bases at V and 4 bases at J, with 19 bases between the two ends. The CDR3 protein is CATPSGELGYGYTF. DNA for the CDR3: TGTGCCACCCCCTCCGGAGAATTAGGCTATGGCTACACCTTC.

The V and J genes are TRBV28 and TRBJ2-7; 11 bases are shared with TRBD2. Germline-derived CDR1 and CDR2 are MDHEN and SYDVKM. The junction had 10 bases not matched to a gene; V was cut back by 3 bases and J by 3 bases. The CDR3 is 17 amino acids. This CDR3 reads CASSFGTSGSADYEQYF. The CDR3 bases are TGTGCCAGCAGTTTTGGTACTAGCGGGAGTGCGGACTACGAGCAGTACTTC.